These 16 T cell receptor beta chains share one sample of origin, sequenced in a study of Graves' ophthalmopathy and Graves' hyperthyroidism. Amplifying from RNA transcripts, the study obtained TCR beta CDR3 regions. Following a first-round RT-PCR that used HTBI primers, a second-round multiplex PCR was carried out. TCRdb redid the calling of the multiplex PCR reads with MiXCR, one entry per CDR3 protein. The table lists roughly 350,000 distinct CDR3 sequences, approximately 18% of them singletons. Sequencing used peripheral blood. Receptors were obtained from an adult woman with stable Graves' hyperthyroidism.

This clonotype was recorded many times. The gene calls are TRBV7-8 and TRBJ2-7, with 9 bases lining up with TRBD1. Germline V gene data show CDR1 as SGHVS and CDR2 as FQNEAQ. The V gene end was trimmed by 0 bases and the J gene end by 2 bases; junction bases not matched to a gene: 8. This CDR3 contains 17 residues. For the CDR3, the DNA is TGTGCCAGCAGCTTAGCGCTGACAGGGGGATCACCCTACGAGCAGTACTTC. This translates into CASSLALTGGSPYEQYF.

This clonotype occurred many times. The chain links TRBV25-1 to TRBJ2-5; 12 nucleotides align to TRBD1. Trimming cost V 6 bases and J 5 bases; bases outside gene matches: 13. The CDR3 is 17 residues long. CDR1 and CDR2 from the germline V gene are MGHDK and SYGVNS. The CDR3 DNA sequence: TGTGCCAGCAGCCTAATACCGGGACAGGGGGCAAAGGAGACCCAGTACTTC. Its protein product is CASSLIPGQGAKETQYF.

This clonotype was seen repeatedly, ten times or more. V and J are TRBV20-1 and TRBJ2-5; possibly TRBD2 for D (6 bases). Germline values: CDR1 DFQATT, CDR2 SNEGSKA (reference sequence). The CDR3 totals 14 residues. V gave up 6 bases and J gave up 2 bases, with 16 bases separating them. The CDR3 loop is CSATGTDPQETQYF. CDR3 nucleotide sequence: TGCAGTGCGACCGGGACTGATCCTCAAGAGACCCAGTACTTC.

The chain recombines TRBV6-2 or TRBV6-3 with TRBJ2-2; D is ambiguous. V lost 5 bases, J lost 3 bases, and 10 bases lay in between. Germline V CDR1 and CDR2: MNHEY, SVGEGT. The CDR3 length is 14 residues. CDR3 DNA sequence: TGTGCCAGCAGTCAGAATAGGGACACCGGGGAGCTGTTTTTT. Its translation: CASSQNRDTGELFF.

This rearrangement joins TRBV7-2 to TRBJ2-7; TRBD1 is a possible D gene (6 bases). V was pared by 1 base and J by 7 bases, with 14 bases between. The CDR3 totals 14 residues. From germline, CDR1 is SGHTA and CDR2 FQGNSA. Here the CDR3 DNA reads TGTGCCAGCAGCTTAGACGCAGGGGTGAAAGAGCAGTACTTC. This codes for CASSLDAGVKEQYF. Full variable domain (remainder filled in from reference TRBV7-2 and TRBJ2-7): GAGVSQSPSNKVTEKGKDVELRCDPISGHTALYWYRQSLGQGLEFLIYFQGNSAPDKSGLPSDRFSAERTGGSVSTLTIQRTQQEDSAVYLCASSLDAGVKEQYFGPGTRLTVT.

There are many counts of this clonotype. The gene calls are TRBV20-1 and TRBJ1-6; D is ambiguous. V was trimmed by 3 bases and J by 6 bases, leaving 9 bases between them. This CDR3 is built from 13 residues. CDR1 and CDR2 from the germline V gene are DFQATT and SNEGSKA (reference sequence). CDR3 DNA sequence: TGCAGTGCTAGGTTACGGAGTAATTCACCCCTCCACTTT. Amino acids: CSARLRSNSPLHF.

This clonotype was seen a handful of times. This sequence joins TRBV2 and TRBJ2-7, with 7 bases aligning to TRBD1. Trimming at V came to 3 bases and at J to 5 bases, leaving 7 bases not matched to a gene. Per the germline V gene, CDR1 is SNHLY and CDR2 is FYNNEI. CDR3 length: 14 amino acids. The CDR3 DNA follows: TGTGCCAGCAGTGACCGCAGGGACAGCGACGAGCAGTACTTC. Amino acids: CASSDRRDSDEQYF.

This clonotype was seen many times. The J gene is TRBJ1-2, the V gene TRBV5-1; no firm D call. Deletions cut 1 base from V and 6 bases from J, with 16 bases between. The CDR3 extends over 15 amino acids. Germline CDR1 and CDR2: SGHRS and YFSETQ. The CDR3: CASSLQSEGLNGYTF. CDR3 DNA sequence: TGCGCCAGCAGCTTGCAATCCGAGGGTCTGAATGGCTACACCTTC. Full variable domain (rest looked up from reference TRBV5-1 and TRBJ1-2): KAGVTQTPRYLIKTRGQQVTLSCSPISGHRSVSWYQQTPGQGLQFLFEYFSETQRNKGNFPGRFSGRQFSNSRSEMNVSTLELGDSALYLCASSLQSEGLNGYTFGSGTRLTVV.

Many counts were recorded for this clonotype. The genes are TRBV2 and TRBJ2-5; no definite D call. The V end was cut by 6 bases, the J end by 7 bases, with 12 bases between. The CDR3 consists of 12 residues. Germline V lookup: CDR1 SNHLY, CDR2 FYNNEI. This CDR3 is CASSTVLGTQYF. The CDR3 coding sequence is TGTGCCAGCAGCACAGTCCTTGGGACCCAGTACTTC.

This clonotype was seen at least ten times. The chain is built from TRBV19 and TRBJ2-5; no definite D call. From germline, CDR1 is LNHDA and CDR2 SQIVND (reference sequence). This CDR3 region has 14 residues. V was clipped by 5 bases and J by 1 base, with 11 bases between them. The CDR3 bases are TGTGCCAGTAGTTTGGGCCGTTCCCAAGAGACCCAGTACTTC. The encoded protein is CASSLGRSQETQYF.

At least ten counts were recorded for this clonotype. This chain uses TRBV5-1 with TRBJ2-2, with 8 bases identical to TRBD2. This CDR3 is built from 16 residues. CDR1 is SGHRS, CDR2 YFSETQ, per germline. V lost 0 bases and J lost 5; bases outside the gene matches: 6. The CDR3: CASSLVPAGDTGELFF. The DNA for the CDR3 is TGCGCCAGCAGCTTGGTTCCAGCGGGAGATACCGGGGAGCTGTTTTTT.

This clonotype has just a few counts. The chain is built from TRBV5-1 and TRBJ2-6; D is ambiguous. Trimming left V 2 bases short and J 2 bases short, with 5 bases between. CDR1 is SGHRS, CDR2 YFSETQ, per germline. This CDR3 has 14 amino acids. DNA of the CDR3: TGCGCCAGCAGCTTTTTTCCTGGGGCCAACGTCCTGACTTTC. Encoded protein: CASSFFPGANVLTF.

This clonotype was observed at least ten times. This chain connects TRBV5-1 to TRBJ1-2; D gene ambiguous. The CDR3 runs 12 residues. V shed 3 bases and J shed 5 bases, with 8 bases lying between them. The germline gives CDR1 SGHRS, CDR2 YFSETQ. The CDR3 loop is CASSSTTYGYTF. The CDR3 bases are TGCGCCAGCAGCTCAACCACGTATGGCTACACCTTC.

This clonotype showed up just a few times. The CDR3 spells CASSPDRQNTEAFF. CDR3 DNA: TGTGCCAGCTCACCCGACAGGCAGAACACTGAAGCTTTCTTT. This chain uses TRBV18 with TRBJ1-1, with D perhaps matching TRBD1 (6 bases). The V gene lost 3 bases and the J gene lost 1 base, with 9 bases spanning the gap. The germline V gene encodes CDR1 KGHSH and CDR2 LQKENI. The CDR3 length is 14 residues. The full variable domain, in which reference TRBV18 and TRBJ1-1 provide the parts outside the CDR3, is NAGVMQNPRHLVRRRGQEARLRCSPMKGHSHVYWYRQLPEEGLKFMVYLQKENIIDESGMPKERFSAEFPKEGPSILRIQQVVRGDSAAYFCASSPDRQNTEAFFGQGTRLTVV.

The chain carries TRBV20-1 and TRBJ1-1, with TRBD1 identical over 7 bases. The CDR3 extends over 20 amino acids. The junction had 29 bases not matched to a gene; V was cut back by 6 bases and J by 4 bases. Germline CDR1 and CDR2: DFQATT and SNEGSKA (reference sequence). The CDR3 protein is CSAHTSQGLENRGLGTEAFF. The CDR3 nucleotides are TGCAGTGCCCACACTTCCCAAGGATTAGAGAACAGGGGCTTAGGCACTGAAGCTTTCTTT.

This clonotype was observed at least ten times. The chain carries TRBV29-1 and TRBJ2-2; no definite D call. Germline CDR1 and CDR2: SQVTM and ANQGSEA. The CDR3 is 11 residues long. V gave up 5 bases and J gave up 3 bases, with 4 bases separating them. For the CDR3, the DNA is TGCAGCGTTAAGGACACCGGGGAGCTGTTTTTT. Translated: CSVKDTGELFF.